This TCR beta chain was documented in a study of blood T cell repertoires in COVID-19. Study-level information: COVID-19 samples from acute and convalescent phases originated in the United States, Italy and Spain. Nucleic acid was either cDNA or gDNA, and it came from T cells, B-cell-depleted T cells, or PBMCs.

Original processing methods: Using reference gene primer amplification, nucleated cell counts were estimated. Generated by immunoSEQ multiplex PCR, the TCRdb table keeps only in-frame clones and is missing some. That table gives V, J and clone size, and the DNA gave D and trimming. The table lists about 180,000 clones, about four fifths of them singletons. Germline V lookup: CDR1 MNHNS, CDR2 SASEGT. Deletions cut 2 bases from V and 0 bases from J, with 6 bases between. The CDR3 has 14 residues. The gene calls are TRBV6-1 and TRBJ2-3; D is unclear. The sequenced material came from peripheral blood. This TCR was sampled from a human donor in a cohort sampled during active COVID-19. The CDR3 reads CASSEYLSTDTQYF. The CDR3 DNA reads TGTGCCAGCAGTGAATATCTCAGCACAGATACGCAGTATTTT.